The source of this TCR beta chain is a study of brain metastases from non-small cell lung cancer. Sequencing was performed with immunoSEQ multiplex PCR; in TCRdb, only in-frame clones are kept and a portion is missing. The table includes several thousand clones, 78% detected once. As to this clone: One end of the junction is discordant with germline, which a read error may explain.

The clonotype was recovered from a donor aged 40 or over with non-small cell lung cancer. Sequencing was done on a sample of primary lung tumor tissue.

CDR3: CTSSVLGSPLHF. The CDR3 bases are TGTACCAGCAGCGTATTAGGATCACCCCTCCACTTT. The rearrangement uses TRBV9 and TRBJ1-6, with D unclear. This CDR3 spans 12 amino acids. Germline loops: CDR1 SGDLS, CDR2 YYNGEE.